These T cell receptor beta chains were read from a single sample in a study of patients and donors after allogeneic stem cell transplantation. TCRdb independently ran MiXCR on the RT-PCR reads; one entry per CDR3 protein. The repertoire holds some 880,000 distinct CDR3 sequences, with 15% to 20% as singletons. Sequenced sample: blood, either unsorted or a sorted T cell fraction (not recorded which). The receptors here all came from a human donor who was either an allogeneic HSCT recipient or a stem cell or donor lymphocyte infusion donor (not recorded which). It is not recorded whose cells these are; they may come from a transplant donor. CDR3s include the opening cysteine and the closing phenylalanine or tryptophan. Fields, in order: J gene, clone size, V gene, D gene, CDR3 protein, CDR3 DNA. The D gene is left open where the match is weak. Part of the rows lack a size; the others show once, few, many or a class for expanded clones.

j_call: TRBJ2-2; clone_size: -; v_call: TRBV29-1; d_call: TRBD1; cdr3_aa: CSGDRGAGELFF; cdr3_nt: TGCAGCGGTGACAGGGGGGCCGGGGAGCTGTTTTTT
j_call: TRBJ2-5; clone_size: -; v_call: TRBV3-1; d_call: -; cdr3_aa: CASSQEIKRETQYF; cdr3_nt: TGTGCCAGCAGCCAAGAGATTAAACGGGAGACCCAGTACTTC
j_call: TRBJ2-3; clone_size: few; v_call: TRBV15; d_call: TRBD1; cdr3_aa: CATSTTGDRHTDTQYF; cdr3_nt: TGTGCCACCAGCACCACAGGGGATAGGCACACAGATACGCAGTATTTT
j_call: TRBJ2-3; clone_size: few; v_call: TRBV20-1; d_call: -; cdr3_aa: CSASAEAPRDTQYF; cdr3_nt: TGCAGTGCTAGTGCGGAGGCCCCCAGGGATACGCAGTATTTT
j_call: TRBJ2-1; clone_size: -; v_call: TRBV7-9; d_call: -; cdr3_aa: CASSNNQWANEQFF; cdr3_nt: TGTGCCAGCAGCAATAATCAGTGGGCTAATGAGCAGTTCTTC
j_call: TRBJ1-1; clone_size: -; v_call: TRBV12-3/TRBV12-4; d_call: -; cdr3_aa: CASSRQRGSTEAFF; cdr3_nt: TGTGCCAGCAGCAGGCAGCGAGGATCCACTGAAGCTTTCTTT
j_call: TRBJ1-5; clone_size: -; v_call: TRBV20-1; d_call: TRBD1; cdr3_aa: CSALESGGVNQPQHF; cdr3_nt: TGCAGTGCCTTAGAATCAGGGGGAGTCAATCAGCCCCAGCATTTT
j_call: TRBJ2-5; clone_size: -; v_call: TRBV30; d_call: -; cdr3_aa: CAWTRAGVQETQYF; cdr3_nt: TGTGCCTGGACTAGGGCAGGGGTTCAAGAGACCCAGTACTTC
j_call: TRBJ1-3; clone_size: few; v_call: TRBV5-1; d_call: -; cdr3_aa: CASSLDLGNTIYF; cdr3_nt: TGCGCCAGCAGCTTGGACCTTGGAAACACCATATATTTT
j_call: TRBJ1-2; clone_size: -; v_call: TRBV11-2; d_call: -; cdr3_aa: CASSSGVGGYTF; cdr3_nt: TGTGCCAGCAGCTCGGGAGTTGGTGGCTACACCTTC
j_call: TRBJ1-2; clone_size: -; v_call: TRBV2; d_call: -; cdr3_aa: CASSPAVGQAINYGYTF; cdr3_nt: TGTGCCAGCTCCCCAGCCGTCGGGCAGGCTATTAACTATGGCTACACCTTC
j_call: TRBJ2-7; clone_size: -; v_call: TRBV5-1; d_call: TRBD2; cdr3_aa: CASSREAGATYEQYF; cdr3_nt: TGCGCCAGCAGCCGAGAAGCGGGGGCGACCTACGAGCAGTACTTC
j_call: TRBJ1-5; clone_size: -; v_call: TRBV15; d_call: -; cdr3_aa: CATSRVGSNQPQHF; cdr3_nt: TGTGCCACCAGCAGAGTGGGGAGCAATCAGCCCCAGCATTTT
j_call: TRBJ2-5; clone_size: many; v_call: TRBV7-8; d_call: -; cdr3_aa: CASRSKETQYF; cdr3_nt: TGTGCCAGCAGATCAAAAGAGACCCAGTACTTC
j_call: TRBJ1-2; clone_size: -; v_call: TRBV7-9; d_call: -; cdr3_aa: CASTPDQVYGYTF; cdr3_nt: TGTGCCAGCACCCCTGACCAAGTCTATGGCTACACCTTC
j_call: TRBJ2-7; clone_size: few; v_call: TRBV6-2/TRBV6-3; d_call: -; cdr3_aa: CASSQTDEQYF; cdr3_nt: TGTGCCAGCAGTCAGACAGACGAGCAGTACTTC
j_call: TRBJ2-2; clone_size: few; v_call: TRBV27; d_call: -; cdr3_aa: CASSLLVGGSGELFF; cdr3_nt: TGTGCCAGCAGTTTATTGGTGGGGGGTAGCGGGGAGCTGTTTTTT
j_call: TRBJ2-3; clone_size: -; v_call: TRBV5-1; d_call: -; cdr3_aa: CASSFGRTAADTQYF; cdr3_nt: TGCGCCAGCAGCTTCGGGAGGACAGCGGCAGATACGCAGTATTTT
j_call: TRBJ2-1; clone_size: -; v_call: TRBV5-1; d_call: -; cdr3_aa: CASSLEGYLDNEQFF; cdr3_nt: TGCGCCAGCAGCTTGGAGGGTTATTTGGACAATGAGCAGTTCTTC
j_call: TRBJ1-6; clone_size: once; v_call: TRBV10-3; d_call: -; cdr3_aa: CAAGGGELLNSPLHF; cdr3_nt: TGTGCCGCCGGGGGGGGAGAGTTACTTAATTCACCCCTCCACTTT
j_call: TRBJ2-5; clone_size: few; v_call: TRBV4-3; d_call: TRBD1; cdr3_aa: CASSQDGTDQETQYF; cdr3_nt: TGCGCCAGCAGCCAAGATGGGACAGACCAAGAGACCCAGTACTTC
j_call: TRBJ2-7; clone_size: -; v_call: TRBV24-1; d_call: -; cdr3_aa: CATSEGTAPYEQYF; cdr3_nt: TGTGCCACCAGTGAGGGGACGGCCCCCTACGAGCAGTACTTC
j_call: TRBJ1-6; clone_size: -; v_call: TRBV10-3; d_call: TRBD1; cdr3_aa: CAISGTGSSSPLHF; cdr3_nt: TGTGCCATCAGTGGGACAGGATCGAGTTCACCCCTCCACTTT
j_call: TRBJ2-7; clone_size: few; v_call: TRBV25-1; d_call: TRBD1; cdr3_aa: CASSVQGARHEQYF; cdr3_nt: TGTGCCAGCAGTGTTCAGGGGGCGCGGCACGAGCAGTACTTC
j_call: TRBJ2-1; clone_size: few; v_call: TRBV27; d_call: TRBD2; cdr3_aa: CASSLLAGGPQEQFF; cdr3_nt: TGTGCCAGCAGCCTTCTAGCGGGAGGGCCTCAAGAGCAGTTCTTC
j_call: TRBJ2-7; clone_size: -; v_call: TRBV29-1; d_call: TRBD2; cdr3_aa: CSVLPRLAGGREQYF; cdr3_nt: TGCAGCGTCCTACCCCGATTAGCGGGAGGGCGCGAGCAGTACTTC
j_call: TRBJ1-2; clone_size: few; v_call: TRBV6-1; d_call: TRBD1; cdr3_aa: CASTLDRGRDGYTF; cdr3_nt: TGTGCCAGCACTTTAGACAGGGGAAGGGATGGCTACACCTTC
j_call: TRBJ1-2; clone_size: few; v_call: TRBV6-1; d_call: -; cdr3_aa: CASSEAGRNYGYTF; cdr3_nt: TGTGCCAGCAGTGAAGCGGGGCGTAACTATGGCTACACCTTC
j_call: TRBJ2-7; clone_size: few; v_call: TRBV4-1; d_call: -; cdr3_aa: CASSQVLTVISYEQYF; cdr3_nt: TGCGCCAGCAGCCAAGTCCTCACAGTCATTTCCTACGAGCAGTACTTC
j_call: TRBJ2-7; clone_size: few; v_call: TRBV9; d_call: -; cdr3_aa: CASSVDEGEQYF; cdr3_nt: TGTGCCAGCAGCGTAGATGAGGGCGAGCAGTACTTC
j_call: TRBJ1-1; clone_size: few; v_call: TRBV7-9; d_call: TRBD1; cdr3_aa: CASSPQPATGVTEAFF; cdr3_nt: TGTGCCAGCAGCCCCCAGCCGGCAACAGGGGTCACTGAAGCTTTCTTT
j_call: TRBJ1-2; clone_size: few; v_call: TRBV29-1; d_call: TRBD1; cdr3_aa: CSVEGQGRGYTF; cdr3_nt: TGCAGCGTTGAGGGACAGGGTCGAGGCTACACCTTC
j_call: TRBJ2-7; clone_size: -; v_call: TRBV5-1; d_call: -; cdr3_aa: CASSIRAGHDEQYF; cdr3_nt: TGCGCCAGCAGCATCCGGGCGGGACATGACGAGCAGTACTTC
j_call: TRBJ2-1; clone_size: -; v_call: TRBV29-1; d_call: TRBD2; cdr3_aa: CSVEGTSGRLGNEQFF; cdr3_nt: TGCAGCGTAGAAGGGACTAGCGGGAGGCTAGGCAATGAGCAGTTCTTC
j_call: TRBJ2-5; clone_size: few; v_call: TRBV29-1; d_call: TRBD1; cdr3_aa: CSAPQGAGETQYF; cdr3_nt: TGCAGCGCACCACAGGGGGCAGGGGAGACCCAGTACTTC
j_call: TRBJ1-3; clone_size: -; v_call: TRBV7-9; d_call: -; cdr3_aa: CASSTQADSGNTIYF; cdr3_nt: TGTGCCAGCAGCACCCAGGCGGACTCTGGAAACACCATATATTTT
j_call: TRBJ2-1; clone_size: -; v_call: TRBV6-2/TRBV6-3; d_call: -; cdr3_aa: CASSYGQGTTEQFF; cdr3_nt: TGTGCCAGCAGTTATGGGCAGGGGACTACTGAGCAGTTCTTC
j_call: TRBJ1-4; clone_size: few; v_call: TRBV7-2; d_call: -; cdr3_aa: CASSLVRQTANEKLFF; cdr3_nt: TGTGCCAGCAGCTTAGTTAGACAAACGGCCAATGAAAAACTGTTTTTT
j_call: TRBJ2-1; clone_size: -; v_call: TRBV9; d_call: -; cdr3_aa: CASSVDPTVNEQFF; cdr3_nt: TGTGCCAGCAGCGTCGACCCGACAGTGAATGAGCAGTTCTTC
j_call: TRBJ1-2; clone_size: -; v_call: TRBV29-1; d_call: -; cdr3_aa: CSVEAEPFYGYTF; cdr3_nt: TGCAGCGTTGAGGCCGAACCATTCTATGGCTACACCTTC
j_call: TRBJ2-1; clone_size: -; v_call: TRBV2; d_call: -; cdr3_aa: CASTPGVSYEQFF; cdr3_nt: TGTGCCAGCACCCCGGGGGTGAGCTACGAGCAGTTCTTC
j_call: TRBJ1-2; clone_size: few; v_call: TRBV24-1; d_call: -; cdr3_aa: CATSARPGRSYGYTF; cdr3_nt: TGTGCCACCAGTGCCCGACCGGGACGGTCTTATGGCTACACCTTC
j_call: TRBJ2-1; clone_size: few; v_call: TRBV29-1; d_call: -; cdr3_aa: CSVVNRTVRLHSSYNEQFF; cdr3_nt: TGCAGCGTCGTGAACAGGACAGTCCGTCTGCATAGCTCCTACAATGAGCAGTTCTTC
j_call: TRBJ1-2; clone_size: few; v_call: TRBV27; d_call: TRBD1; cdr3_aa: CASSLTGISTNYGYTF; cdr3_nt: TGTGCCAGCAGTTTGACAGGGATCTCCACTAACTATGGCTACACCTTC
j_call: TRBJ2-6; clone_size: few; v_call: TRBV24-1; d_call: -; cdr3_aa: CATSDWGNGANVLTF; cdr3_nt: TGTGCCACCAGTGATTGGGGGAACGGGGCCAACGTCCTGACTTTC
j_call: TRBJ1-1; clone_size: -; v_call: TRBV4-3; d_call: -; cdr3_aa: CASSQAFGGPVNTEAFF; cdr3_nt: TGCGCCAGCAGCCAAGCTTTCGGGGGGCCGGTGAACACTGAAGCTTTCTTT